The clone carrying this TCR beta chain was seen a single time. TCRdb's copy holds only in-frame clones and misses some; the assay was immunoSEQ multiplex PCR. The sample consists of approximately 52,000 clones, approximately 80% of them appearing once. This entry belongs to a study of radiotherapy plus CTLA-4 blockade in lung cancer. Background on the study: Among all patients, 18% showed objective responses, while about 34% had disease control.

The CDR3 totals 16 residues. From germline, CDR1 is SNHLY and CDR2 FYNNEI. Trimming took off 6 bases at V and 1 base at J, with 16 bases between the two ends. The gene calls are TRBV2 and TRBJ1-3, with a possible D match to TRBD1 (6 bases). This specimen was peripheral blood, taken from a patient treated with radiotherapy plus ipilimumab. This clonotype originated in a human donor with non-small cell lung cancer whose response to radiotherapy plus ipilimumab could not be evaluated. The CDR3 sequence is CASRLPRGGSGNTIYF. CDR3 nucleotides: TGTGCCAGCAGACTCCCTAGGGGGGGATCTGGAAACACCATATATTTT.